Sequencing of this T cell receptor beta chain was carried out in a study of control samples from healthy donors and cancer patients. Germline CDR1 and CDR2: MNHEY and SMNVEV (reference sequence). V was pared by 2 bases and J by 4 bases, with 8 bases between. This CDR3 is built from 13 residues. TCRdb's table, derived via immunoSEQ multiplex PCR, lists solely in-frame clones and lacks some. The data hold about 63,000 clones, with around 85% observed a single time. This receptor was obtained from a man aged 35 to 55 in good health. The material sequenced was blood. This sequence joins TRBV27 and TRBJ1-1; the D gene is possibly TRBD1 (5 bases). This CDR3 reads CASSLRTFTEAFF. The CDR3 bases are TGTGCCAGCAGTTTAAGGACATTCACTGAAGCTTTCTTT.